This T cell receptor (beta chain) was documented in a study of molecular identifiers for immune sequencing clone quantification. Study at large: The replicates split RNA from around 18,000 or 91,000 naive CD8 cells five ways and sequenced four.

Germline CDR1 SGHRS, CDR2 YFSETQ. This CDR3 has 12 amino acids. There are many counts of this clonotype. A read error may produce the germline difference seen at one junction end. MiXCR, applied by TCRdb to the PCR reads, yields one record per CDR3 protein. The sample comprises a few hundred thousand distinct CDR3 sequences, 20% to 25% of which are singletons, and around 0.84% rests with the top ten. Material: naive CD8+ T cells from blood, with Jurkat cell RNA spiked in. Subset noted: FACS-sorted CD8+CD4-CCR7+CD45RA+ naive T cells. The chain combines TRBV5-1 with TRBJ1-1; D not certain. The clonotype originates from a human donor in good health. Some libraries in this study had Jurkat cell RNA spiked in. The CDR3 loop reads CASSLVDTEAFF. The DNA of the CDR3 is TGTGCCAGCAGCTTGGTTGACACTGAAGCTTTCTTT.